This T cell receptor (beta chain) stems from a study of tumor-infiltrating lymphocytes in primary liver carcinoma. CDR3 length: 15 residues. V lost 0 bases to trimming and J lost 9 bases; unmatched junction nucleotides: 9. Investigators took RNA and DNA out together from 20-30 mg of unsorted bulk tissue. The researchers produced TCR beta cDNA from approximately 540 ng total RNA with a constant-region primer. It was through three nested multiplex PCR rounds of slightly modified ARM-PCR that TCR beta libraries arose. The first two PCR rounds, nine to ten cycles each, used TRBV1-TRBV30 forward primers and a C-beta reverse primer. TCRdb reprocessed the multiplex PCR reads with MiXCR, giving one entry per CDR3 protein. Of around 100,000 distinct CDR3 sequences detected, 69% appear once; the ten largest clones hold around 9.1%. This clonotype was counted many times. What it binds is unknown. Overall study results and limits: Just around 8-25% of top clones spanned all five tumor regions.

This chain uses TRBV12-3 or TRBV12-4 with TRBJ2-3; TRBD2 matches 7 bases. The source is a woman in her sixties or seventies with primary liver carcinoma and hepatitis B virus infection. Sequenced input: liver tumor tissue from sampling region 5. Noted subset: tumor region T5, tumor centre. For the CDR3, the DNA is TGTGCCAGCAGTTTAGCCCAAGCGGGACCGAAGACGCAGTATTTT. Translation: CASSLAQAGPKTQYF.